This section outlines one TCR beta chain sequence together with its context. This entry comes from a study of control samples from healthy donors and cancer patients. The V end was cut by 8 bases, the J end by 1 base, with 6 bases between. This CDR3 contains 13 residues. Germline CDR1 MDHEN, CDR2 SYDVKM. Libraries were prepared by immunoSEQ multiplex PCR; TCRdb keeps only in-frame clonotypes and omits some of them. The sample contains some 140,000 clones, about 90% of which appear only once. V usage is TRBV28 and J usage is TRBJ2-6; D unresolved. This receptor was obtained from a man aged 45-65 years with head and neck cancer. The sequencing input was PBMCs. This chain's CDR3 is CASSSSGANVLTF. The DNA of the CDR3 is TGTGCCAGCTCGTCTTCTGGGGCCAACGTCCTGACTTTC.